This entry describes one T cell receptor (beta chain). Its matching antigen is unknown. Full-length variable regions came from constant-region reverse primers plus semi-nested Nested Universal Primer A PCR. TCRdb ran MiXCR on the 5' RACE reads and lists one entry per CDR3 protein. Among approximately 10,000 distinct CDR3 sequences listed, over 35% were seen once. The sorted Tregs were CD4+CD25+CD127-/low cells. Study-level findings and limits: Tumor memory CD4+ T cell TCR gene usage clustered with blood and lymph node memory CD4+ cells and lymph node naive CD4+ cells.

The receptor was isolated from a female donor with breast cancer. Source material: Tregs sorted from a lymph node.

The CDR3 nucleotides are TGTGCCAGCAGCGTGGATTACGAGCAGTACTTC. This codes for CASSVDYEQYF. The rearrangement uses TRBV11-1 and TRBJ2-7; no definite D call. This CDR3 region has 11 residues. Germline-derived CDR1 and CDR2 are SGHAT and FQDESV (reference sequence). The V gene lost 5 bases and the J gene lost 4 bases, with 6 bases spanning the gap.